The 10 T cell receptor beta chains reported below all come from one sample, sequenced in a study of CD8+ T cells in alopecia areata. cDNA reverse transcribed from extracted RNA served as the sequencing template. TCRdb's table, derived via immunoSEQ multiplex PCR, lists solely in-frame clones and lacks some. The data contain fewer than 4,500 clones, approximately 69% of them seen just once; the ten biggest clones take up 7.9%. The treatment was: oral pan-JAK inhibitor, 5-10 mg twice daily. Alopecia areata patients had lesional scalp punch biopsies and peripheral blood taken from them. The specimen was skin, collected at week 24, from a patient treated with tofacitinib. All receptors derive from a human donor with alopecia areata.

V usage is TRBV7-2 and J usage is TRBJ2-7; D possibly matches TRBD1 or TRBD2 (5 bases each). Deletions cut 5 bases from V and 3 bases from J, with 14 bases between. Germline CDR1 and CDR2: SGHTA and FQGNSA. The CDR3 has 14 residues. The CDR3 spells CASSLQVGDYEQYF. CDR3 DNA sequence: TGTGCCAGCAGCCTCCAGGTGGGGGACTACGAGCAGTACTTC.

V is TRBV7-2 and J is TRBJ2-5; 8 positions match TRBD1. Trimming at V came to 5 bases and at J to 5 bases, leaving 7 bases not matched to a gene. CDR3 length: 14 amino acids. Germline CDR1 is SGHTA and CDR2 is FQGNSA. The CDR3 DNA is TGTGCCAGCAGCCCGGACAGGGCGGGGGAGACCCAGTACTTC. Amino acids: CASSPDRAGETQYF.

The chain is built from TRBV7-2 and TRBJ1-1, with D maybe TRBD1 (6 bases). The CDR3 loop spans 14 amino acids. Germline V gene sequence: CDR1 SGHTA, CDR2 FQGNSA. Trimming left V 4 bases short and J 4 bases short, with 13 bases between. Here the CDR3 reads CTSSCRGQGTEAFF. CDR3 in DNA: TGTACCAGCAGCTGTCGGGGGCAAGGCACTGAAGCTTTCTTT.

The rearrangement links TRBV25-1 to TRBJ2-4; 7 positions agree with TRBD2. Germline values: CDR1 MGHDK, CDR2 SYGVNS. After removal of 2 bases from V and 5 bases from J, the junction contained 0 bases not matched to a gene. The length of the CDR3 is 13 residues. The CDR3 spells CASSEAGENIQYF. CDR3 nucleotides: TGTGCCAGCAGTGAAGCGGGAGAAAACATTCAGTACTTC.

The chain is built from TRBV10-3 and TRBJ1-2; D is possibly TRBD1 (5 bases). V lost 4 bases and J 5 bases, leaving 11 bases between the germline ends. Germline V lookup: CDR1 ENHRY, CDR2 SYGVKD. The CDR3 has 13 residues. CDR3 nucleotide sequence: TGTGCCATCAGTGGGGACGCTGGTTATGGCTACACCTTC. Its protein is CAISGDAGYGYTF.

This chain joins TRBV7-9 and TRBJ2-3; 8 nucleotides line up with TRBD2. The ends lost 2 bases at V and 4 bases at J; junction bases unmatched: 5. CDR1 SEHNR and CDR2 FQNEAQ come from the germline V gene (reference sequence). CDR3 length: 15 residues. CDR3 sequence reads: CASSLLAGGADTQYF. CDR3 bases: TGTGCCAGCAGCTTACTTGCGGGAGGTGCAGATACGCAGTATTTT.

This clone was detected only a few times. The chain has TRBV28 and TRBJ1-2, with 9 bases aligning to TRBD1. CDR3 size: 16 residues. Losses at the gene ends were 2 bases for V and 2 bases for J; bases not matched to a gene: 6. CDR1 and CDR2 (germline): MDHEN, SYDVKM. CDR3 nucleotide sequence: TGTGCCAGCAGTTTAGCCCTCGGGACAGGGAACTATGGCTACACCTTC. Translation gives CASSLALGTGNYGYTF.

The chain is built from TRBV5-4 and TRBJ2-4, with D perhaps matching TRBD2 (7 bases). CDR3 length: 16 amino acids. V dropped 5 bases and J dropped 1 base, with 16 bases sitting between them. The V gene's germline CDR1 is SGHNT and CDR2 YYREEE (reference sequence). The CDR3, as DNA: TGTGCCAGCAGACAAGGGGGGGGGCTCGCCAAAAACATTCAGTACTTC. Translated, it gives CASRQGGGLAKNIQYF.

The sample holds a few counts of this clone. The V gene is TRBV10-3, the J gene TRBJ2-7; 7 bases line up with TRBD2. Germline CDR1 reads ENHRY; CDR2 reads SYGVKD. This CDR3 is 16 amino acids long. Trimming at V came to 0 bases and at J to 2 bases, leaving 7 bases not matched to a gene. The CDR3 loop reads CAISESSSSGPYEQYF. The DNA of the CDR3 is TGTGCCATCAGTGAGTCAAGTTCTAGCGGACCCTACGAGCAGTACTTC.

The chain uses TRBV6-6 and TRBJ1-4; 7 nucleotides line up with TRBD1. Trimming took 7 bases from V and 8 from J; bases not matched to a gene: 7. This CDR3 comprises 13 residues. Germline CDR1 and CDR2: MNHNY and SVGAGI (reference sequence). CDR3 sequence reads: CASIDRVSEKLFF. The CDR3 bases are TGTGCCAGCATCGACAGGGTATCCGAAAAACTGTTTTTT.